The 8 T cell receptor beta chains below come from one sample, sequenced in a study of identical twins. A single record per CDR3 protein comes from TCRdb applying MiXCR to the 5' RACE reads. The sample includes approximately 220,000 distinct CDR3 sequences, 7.5% seen only once; the top ten take about 5.8%. The sample was also reused in another study, on yellow fever vaccine responses in identical twins.

Input material: CD8+ T cells sorted from blood. The receptors originated from a woman aged 18-30 years in good health.

This clonotype was observed many times. The chain recombines TRBV12-3 or TRBV12-4 with TRBJ1-1; possible D gene TRBD1, 5 bases. Trimming pared 8 bases from V and 1 base from J, leaving 14 bases between. This CDR3 spans 14 amino acids. The CDR3 sequence: CASGAGASNTEAFF. The CDR3 nucleotides are TGTGCCAGCGGCGCCGGGGCATCGAACACTGAAGCTTTCTTT.

This clonotype was recorded many times. This sequence joins TRBV9 and TRBJ2-5, with D perhaps matching TRBD1 (6 bases). The CDR3 consists of 14 residues. V gave up 0 bases and J gave up 4 bases, with 10 bases separating them. Germline V lookup: CDR1 SGDLS, CDR2 YYNGEE. The CDR3 bases are TGTGCCAGCAGCGTAGACAGGGAGCGAGAGACCCAGTACTTC. Encoded protein: CASSVDRERETQYF. The entire variable domain, with the rest obtained from reference TRBV9 and TRBJ2-5, is as follows: DSGVTQTPKHLITATGQRVTLRCSPRSGDLSVYWYQQSLDQGLQFLIQYYNGEERAKGNILERFSAQQFPDLHSELNLSSLELGDSALYFCASSVDRERETQYFGPGTRLLVL.

This clonotype turned up a few times. The chain uses TRBV20-1 and TRBJ2-7, with TRBD1 matching 8 bases. The CDR3 runs 11 residues. CDR1 and CDR2 from the germline V gene are DFQATT and SNEGSKA (reference sequence). J gave up 7 bases and V 4 bases, and 3 bases lay outside the gene matches. Here the CDR3 DNA reads TGCAGTGCTATTTACAGGGGGGAGCAGTACGTC. Translation gives CSAIYRGEQYV.

This clonotype was counted a few times. The chain uses TRBV20-1 and TRBJ1-4; D is perhaps TRBD1 (5 bases). With 2 bases removed from V and 6 bases from J, the gap between germline ends came to 13 bases. This CDR3 region has 14 residues. The V gene's germline CDR1 is DFQATT and CDR2 SNEGSKA (reference sequence). The CDR3 loop is CSARSQGPYEKLFF. The CDR3 bases are TGCAGTGCTAGATCTCAGGGCCCTTATGAAAAACTGTTTTTT.

V usage is TRBV13 and J usage is TRBJ2-1, with TRBD2 as a possible D gene (5 bases). Germline V gene data show CDR1 as PRHDT and CDR2 as FYEKMQ (reference sequence). V dropped 3 bases and J dropped 6 bases, with 9 bases sitting between them. The CDR3 contains 13 residues. The CDR3 loop reads CASSFGEINEQFF. DNA of the CDR3: TGTGCCAGCAGCTTCGGGGAAATCAATGAGCAGTTCTTC.

V usage is TRBV6-5 and J usage is TRBJ2-5, with D hard to call. Germline lookup yields CDR1 MNHEY and CDR2 SVGAGI. CDR3 length: 11 amino acids. The ends were cut back, 6 bases at V and 5 bases at J, with 7 bases in the middle. The CDR3: CASREGETQYF. CDR3 DNA: TGTGCCAGCAGGGAAGGGGAGACCCAGTACTTC.

This clonotype appeared a few times. Since no conserved phenylalanine or tryptophan closes the CDR3, a read error is the likely cause. The V gene is TRBV3-1, the J gene TRBJ2-7, with 8 positions matching TRBD1. The germline V gene has CDR1 LGHDT and CDR2 YNNKEL (reference sequence). Germline trimming cut 6 bases from V and 1 base from J; bases unmatched to any gene: 8. This CDR3 has 15 residues. The CDR3 nucleotides are TGTGCCAGCAGTTTCGGACAGGGCGGGTCCTACGAGCAGTACCTC. As protein: CASSFGQGGSYEQYL.

This clonotype was observed many times. The chain has TRBV12-3 or TRBV12-4 and TRBJ1-2, with TRBD1 matching 7 bases. The CDR3 has 13 amino acids. V shed 6 bases and J 2 bases; nucleotides not matched to a gene: 3. The CDR3 DNA reads as TGTGCCAGCAGCCTACAGGGGAACTATGGCTACACCTTC. It encodes CASSLQGNYGYTF.